The entry below describes one T cell receptor beta chain. This sample was taken from a study of technical replicates of blood from a handful of donors. Produced via immunoSEQ multiplex PCR; TCRdb's table is partial and in-frame only. This sample has tens of thousands of clones, with over 95% found just once. Sequencing was done on a sample of T cells isolated from PBMCs. The source is a human donor in good health.

CDR3 DNA sequence: TGTGCCAGTAGTAACCGACAGGGTAGCAATCAGCCCCAGCATTTT. Translating it yields CASSNRQGSNQPQHF. The chain carries TRBV19 and TRBJ1-5, with TRBD1 matching over 7 bases. This CDR3 contains 15 residues. Looked up from germline, CDR1 is LNHDA and CDR2 is SQIVND (reference sequence). The V gene end was trimmed by 4 bases and the J gene end by 0 bases; junction bases not matched to a gene: 3.